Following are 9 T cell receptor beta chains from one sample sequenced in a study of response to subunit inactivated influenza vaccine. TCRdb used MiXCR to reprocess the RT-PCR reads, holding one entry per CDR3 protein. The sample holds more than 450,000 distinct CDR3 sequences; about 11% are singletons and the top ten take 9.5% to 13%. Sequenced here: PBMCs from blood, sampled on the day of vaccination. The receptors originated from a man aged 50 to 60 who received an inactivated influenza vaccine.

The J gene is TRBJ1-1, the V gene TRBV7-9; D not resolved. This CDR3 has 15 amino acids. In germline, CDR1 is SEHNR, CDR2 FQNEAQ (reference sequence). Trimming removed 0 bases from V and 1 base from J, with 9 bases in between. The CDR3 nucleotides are TGTGCCAGCAGCTTAGCGAGGGCAGCGAACACTGAAGCTTTCTTT. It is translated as CASSLARAANTEAFF.

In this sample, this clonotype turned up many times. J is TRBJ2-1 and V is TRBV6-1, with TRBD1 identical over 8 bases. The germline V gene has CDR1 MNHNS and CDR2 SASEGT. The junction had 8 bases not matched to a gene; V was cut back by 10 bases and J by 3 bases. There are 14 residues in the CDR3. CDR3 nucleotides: TGTGCCACGAAACCGGGACAGGACTACAATGAGCAGTTCTTC. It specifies CATKPGQDYNEQFF.

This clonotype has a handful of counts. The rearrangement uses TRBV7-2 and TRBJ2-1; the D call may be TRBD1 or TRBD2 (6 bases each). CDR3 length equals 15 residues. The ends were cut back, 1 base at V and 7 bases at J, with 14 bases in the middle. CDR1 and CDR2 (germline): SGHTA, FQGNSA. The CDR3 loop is CASSLVGGGRNEQFF. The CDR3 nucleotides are TGTGCCAGCAGCTTAGTTGGAGGGGGGCGGAATGAGCAGTTCTTC. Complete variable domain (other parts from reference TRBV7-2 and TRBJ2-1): GAGVSQSPSNKVTEKGKDVELRCDPISGHTALYWYRQSLGQGLEFLIYFQGNSAPDKSGLPSDRFSAERTGGSVSTLTIQRTQQEDSAVYLCASSLVGGGRNEQFFGPGTRLTVL.

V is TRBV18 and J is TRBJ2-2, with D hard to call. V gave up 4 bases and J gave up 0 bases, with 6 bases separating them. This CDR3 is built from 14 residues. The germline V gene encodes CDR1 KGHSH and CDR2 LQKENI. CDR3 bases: TGTGCCAGCTCACAGAACGCGAACACCGGGGAGCTGTTTTTT. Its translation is CASSQNANTGELFF.

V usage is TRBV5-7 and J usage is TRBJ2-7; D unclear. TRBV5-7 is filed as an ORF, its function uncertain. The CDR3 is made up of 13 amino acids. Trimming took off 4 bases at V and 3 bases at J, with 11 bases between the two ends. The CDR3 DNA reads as TGTGCCAGCAGCCCCGGGCGGCTCTACGAGCAGTACTTC. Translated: CASSPGRLYEQYF.

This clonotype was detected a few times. In nucleotides, the CDR3 is TGTGCCAGCAGCTTGGCGCGGTGGAGAGATGAGCAGTTCTTC. This encodes CASSLARWRDEQFF. The V gene is TRBV5-5, the J gene TRBJ2-1; D not certain. The CDR3 has 14 residues. CDR1 is SGHKS and CDR2 is YYEKEE in the germline V gene (reference sequence). Between the trimmed V and J ends, which lost 0 bases and 8 bases, there was a span of 12 bases.

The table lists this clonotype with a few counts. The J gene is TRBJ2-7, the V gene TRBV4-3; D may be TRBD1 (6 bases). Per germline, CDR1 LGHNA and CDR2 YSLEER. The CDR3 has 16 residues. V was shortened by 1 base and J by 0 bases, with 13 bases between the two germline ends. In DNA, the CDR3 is TGCGCCAGCAGCCAAGGCTACACAGGGAGCTCCTACGAGCAGTACTTC. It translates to CASSQGYTGSSYEQYF.

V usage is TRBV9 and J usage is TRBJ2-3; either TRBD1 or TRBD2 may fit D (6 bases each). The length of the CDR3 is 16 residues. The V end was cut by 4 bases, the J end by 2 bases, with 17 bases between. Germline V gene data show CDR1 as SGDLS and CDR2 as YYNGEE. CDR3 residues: CASSPMGGGSTDTQYF. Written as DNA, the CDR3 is TGTGCCAGCAGCCCGATGGGGGGCGGGTCCACAGATACGCAGTATTTT.

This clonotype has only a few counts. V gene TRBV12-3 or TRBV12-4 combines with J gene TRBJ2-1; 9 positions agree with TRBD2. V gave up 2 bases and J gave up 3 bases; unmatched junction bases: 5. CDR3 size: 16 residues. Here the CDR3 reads CASSLRSGGSYNEQFF. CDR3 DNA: TGTGCCAGCAGTTTAAGGAGCGGGGGGAGCTACAATGAGCAGTTCTTC.